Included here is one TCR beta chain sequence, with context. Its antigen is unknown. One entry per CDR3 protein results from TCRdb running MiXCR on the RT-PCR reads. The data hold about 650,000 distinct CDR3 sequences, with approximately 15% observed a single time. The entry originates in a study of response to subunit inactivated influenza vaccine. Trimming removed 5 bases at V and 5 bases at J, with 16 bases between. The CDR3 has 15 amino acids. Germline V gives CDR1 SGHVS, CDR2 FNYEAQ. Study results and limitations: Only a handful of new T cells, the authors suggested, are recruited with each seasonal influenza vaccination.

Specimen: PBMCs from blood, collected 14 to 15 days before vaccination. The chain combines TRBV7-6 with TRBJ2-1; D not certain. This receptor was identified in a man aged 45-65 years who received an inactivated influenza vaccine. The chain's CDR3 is CASSQMDRANNEQFF. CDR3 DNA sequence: TGTGCCAGCAGCCAGATGGACCGGGCAAACAATGAGCAGTTCTTC.